The 19 T cell receptor beta chains listed next were all sequenced from one sample in a study of early T cells in non-severe SARS-CoV-2 infection. TCRdb re-called the 5' RACE reads with MiXCR, one entry per CDR3 protein. The repertoire has about 29,000 distinct CDR3 sequences, about 5.5% of them found once; the top ten carry 10% to 14%. The sample was whole blood. These receptor sequences come from an adult who was a healthcare worker with PCR-confirmed SARS-CoV-2 infection or an uninfected control (not recorded which).

There are a few counts of this clonotype. This chain links TRBV5-1 with TRBJ1-1; 8 positions agree with TRBD1. Germline loops: CDR1 SGHRS, CDR2 YFSETQ. The CDR3 consists of 16 residues. V trimming: 0 bases; J trimming: 3 bases; junction bases outside the gene matches: 7. The CDR3 here is CASSLVGTGGDTEAFF. CDR3 in DNA: TGCGCCAGCAGCTTGGTGGGTACAGGGGGTGACACTGAAGCTTTCTTT.

V and J are TRBV6-4 and TRBJ2-1, with 9 bases lining up with TRBD2. CDR3 length: 14 amino acids. V shed 3 bases, J shed 6 bases, and the junction held 3 bases outside the gene matches. The germline V gene has CDR1 MRHNA and CDR2 SNTAGT. The CDR3 DNA reads as TGTGCCAGCAGTGAAATAGCGGGAGCCAATGAGCAGTTCTTC. Amino acid sequence: CASSEIAGANEQFF.

Ten or more counts support this clonotype. The chain couples TRBV6-2 or TRBV6-3 to TRBJ1-2; the match to TRBD1 covers 10 bases. The CDR3 contains 16 residues. Per the germline V gene, CDR1 is MNHEY and CDR2 is SVGEGT. J was trimmed by 3 bases and V by 7 bases; bases with no gene match: 11. CDR3 coding DNA: TGTGCCAGCACACCGTTGGGACAGGGGTACGACTATGGCTACACCTTC. Translated, it gives CASTPLGQGYDYGYTF.

This clonotype appeared many times. This chain joins TRBV19 and TRBJ2-3, with a possible D match to TRBD1 (6 bases). The CDR3 consists of 16 residues. The V end was cut by 5 bases, the J end by 0 bases, with 15 bases between. Germline CDR1 and CDR2: LNHDA and SQIVND (reference sequence). The CDR3 nucleotides are TGTGCCAGTAGTCAACACCGGACAGCTAGCACAGATACGCAGTATTTT. Encoded protein: CASSQHRTASTDTQYF.

In its sample, this clonotype was seen many times. The chain has TRBV28 and TRBJ2-5; 11 bases line up with TRBD1. The CDR3 loop spans 16 amino acids. The junction had 7 bases not matched to a gene; V was cut back by 4 bases and J by 3 bases. Germline V gene data show CDR1 as MDHEN and CDR2 as SYDVKM. CDR3 in DNA: TGTGCCAGCAGTTCAGCCGGGACAGGGGGTGAAGAGACCCAGTACTTC. Encoded protein: CASSSAGTGGEETQYF.

In this sample, this clonotype turned up many times. This chain joins TRBV6-7 and TRBJ2-2; TRBD1 agrees at 9 bases. TRBV6-7 is assigned to the ORF class and has an uncertain function. The CDR3 covers 17 residues. V lost 1 base, J lost 1 base, and 4 bases stayed unmatched. CDR3 nucleotides: TGTGCCAGCAGTTACTTGCGGACAGGGGAGAACACCGGGGAGCTGTTTTTT. Amino acids: CASSYLRTGENTGELFF.

This clonotype has just a few counts. V gene TRBV18 combines with J gene TRBJ1-2; D is unresolved. Trimming took 2 bases from V and 4 from J, leaving 14 bases between them. Per the germline V gene, CDR1 is KGHSH and CDR2 is LQKENI. CDR3 length: 15 amino acids. CDR3 amino acids: CASSPALAGLYGYTF. Here the CDR3 DNA reads TGTGCCAGCTCACCAGCATTGGCAGGACTCTATGGCTACACCTTC.

The chain combines TRBV5-1 with TRBJ1-1; D remains ambiguous. The CDR3 is made up of 14 amino acids. Trimming pared 0 bases from V and 2 bases from J, leaving 8 bases between. Germline-derived CDR1 and CDR2 are SGHRS and YFSETQ. The CDR3 reads CASSLVAGNTEAFF. DNA for the CDR3: TGCGCCAGCAGCTTGGTGGCGGGAAACACTGAAGCTTTCTTT.

In this sample, this clonotype turned up many times. This sequence joins TRBV6-1 and TRBJ2-2, with D possibly TRBD1 on 6 matching bases. This CDR3 spans 14 amino acids. Between the trimmed V and J ends, which lost 2 bases and 4 bases, there was a span of 8 bases. Looked up from germline, CDR1 is MNHNS and CDR2 is SASEGT. The CDR3 here is CASSEQGSTGELFF. In DNA form, the CDR3 reads TGTGCCAGCAGTGAACAGGGGTCCACCGGGGAGCTGTTTTTT.

The chain recombines TRBV20-1 with TRBJ1-5; D call uncertain. Germline V gene sequence: CDR1 DFQATT, CDR2 SNEGSKA (reference sequence). Between the trimmed V and J ends, which lost 2 bases and 2 bases, there was a span of 7 bases. This CDR3 spans 13 amino acids. CDR3 in amino acids: CSARPGGNQPQHF. In nucleotides, the CDR3 is TGCAGTGCTAGACCCGGGGGCAATCAGCCCCAGCATTTT.

This clonotype has ten or more counts. This chain uses TRBV5-5 with TRBJ2-3; D is perhaps TRBD2 (6 bases). The germline V and J ends were trimmed by 2 bases and 4 bases, with 14 bases remaining between them. Looked up from germline, CDR1 is SGHKS and CDR2 is YYEKEE (reference sequence). The length of the CDR3 is 15 residues. This chain's CDR3 is CASSFLSGGADTQYF. The CDR3 DNA sequence: TGTGCCAGCAGCTTCCTAAGTGGAGGGGCAGATACGCAGTATTTT.

This clonotype was found many times. CDR3 sequence reads: CASSLGLANRVGNSPLHF. CDR3 nucleotide sequence: TGTGCCAGCAGTTTGGGCCTAGCAAACAGGGTCGGTAATTCACCCCTCCACTTT. J is TRBJ1-6 and V is TRBV12-3 or TRBV12-4, with a weak D call TRBD1 (6 bases). The CDR3 totals 18 residues. Trimming took off 3 bases at V and 6 bases at J, with 21 bases between the two ends.

This clonotype was counted ten times or more. V gene TRBV7-9 combines with J gene TRBJ1-1; D is ambiguous. The V gene lost 5 bases and the J gene lost 5 bases, with 18 bases spanning the gap. Germline lookup yields CDR1 SEHNR and CDR2 FQNEAQ (reference sequence). The CDR3 runs 15 residues. This CDR3 reads CASSQEPGTRTEAFF. The CDR3 region has the DNA TGTGCCAGCAGCCAAGAACCCGGCACTAGGACTGAAGCTTTCTTT. The full variable domain, rest sourced from reference TRBV7-9 and TRBJ1-1, is DTGVSQNPRHKITKRGQNVTFRCDPISEHNRLYWYRQTLGQGPEFLTYFQNEAQLEKSRLLSDRFSAERPKGSFSTLEIQRTEQGDSAMYLCASSQEPGTRTEAFFGQGTRLTVV.

This clonotype occurred many times. This chain links TRBV7-2 with TRBJ2-7; 8 bases match TRBD1. V shed 5 bases, J shed 6 bases, and the junction held 9 bases outside the gene matches. In germline, CDR1 is SGHTA, CDR2 FQGNSA. The length of the CDR3 is 14 residues. The CDR3 DNA reads as TGTGCCAGCAGCCCACGGACAGGGCGGGGCGAGCAGTACTTC. Residues: CASSPRTGRGEQYF.

This clonotype occurred many times. This chain connects TRBV7-2 to TRBJ2-5; TRBD2 aligns across 7 bases. This CDR3 comprises 17 residues. CDR1 SGHTA and CDR2 FQGNSA come from the germline V gene. Trimming removed 1 base from V and 2 bases from J; junction bases left unmatched: 10. In DNA, the CDR3 is TGTGCCAGCAGCTTAGATTTCACGGCTAGCGGACAAGAGACCCAGTACTTC. Protein: CASSLDFTASGQETQYF.

In its sample, this clonotype was seen many times. The chain couples TRBV4-3 to TRBJ2-3; D is ambiguous. This CDR3 is built from 16 residues. The V gene's germline CDR1 is LGHNA and CDR2 YSLEER. The V end lost 4 bases, the J end lost 0 bases, and 14 bases lay between the germline ends. Written as DNA, the CDR3 is TGCGCCAGCAGCCCAGGCGTAGCCTATAGCACAGATACGCAGTATTTT. Amino acids: CASSPGVAYSTDTQYF.

This clonotype was detected a few times. This may come from a read error, since a much larger clone is one base off. The chain has TRBV2 and TRBJ2-3; 7 bases line up with TRBD2. CDR1 and CDR2 from the germline V gene are SNHLY and FYNNEI. J gave up 3 bases and V 4 bases, and 13 bases lay outside the gene matches. CDR3 length: 17 residues. Here the CDR3 reads CASSGDWASGRTDTQYF. The CDR3 nucleotides read TGTGCCAGCAGTGGAGATTGGGCTAGCGGAAGAACAGATACGCAGTATTTT.

This clonotype was observed many times. The chain uses TRBV6-5 and TRBJ1-5, with 9 bases lining up with TRBD1. V was clipped by 2 bases and J by 3 bases; unmatched bases: 5. Germline CDR1 and CDR2: MNHEY and SVGAGI. The CDR3 length is 16 residues. The CDR3: CASSYQTGGFNQPQHF. Here the CDR3 DNA reads TGTGCCAGCAGTTACCAGACAGGGGGGTTCAATCAGCCCCAGCATTTT.

The CDR3 region has the DNA TGTGCCAGCAGTTTTTCCTCCGGGGGGGGCACAGATACGCAGTATTTT. Its protein is CASSFSSGGGTDTQYF. The chain recombines TRBV28 with TRBJ2-3, with 8 bases identical to TRBD2. V lost 3 bases, J lost 1 base, and 6 bases stayed unmatched. Germline V gives CDR1 MDHEN, CDR2 SYDVKM. The CDR3 has 16 residues.